The T cell receptor (beta chain) under discussion was sequenced for a study of response to subunit inactivated influenza vaccine. Notes on the study in general: Each seasonal influenza vaccination, the authors suggested, recruits few new T cells.

Worth noting for this clonotype: Its antigen is as yet unknown.

After removal of 0 bases from V and 4 bases from J, the junction contained 9 bases not matched to a gene. The CDR3 has 16 residues. The germline gives CDR1 DFQATT, CDR2 SNEGSKA (reference sequence). TCRdb redid the calling of the RT-PCR reads with MiXCR, one entry per CDR3 protein. The table includes about 530,000 distinct CDR3 sequences, 10% to 15% detected once. The V call is TRBV20-1, the J call TRBJ2-3, with 8 bases fitting TRBD2. The sequencing used PBMCs from blood, collected 40 to 50 days after vaccination. This receptor was obtained from a middle-aged man who received an inactivated influenza vaccine. The DNA of the CDR3 is TGCAGTGCTAGAGATTTTAAGCGGGAGAATTCAGATACGCAGTATTTT. It yields the protein CSARDFKRENSDTQYF.